This T cell receptor beta chain was found in a study of T cell repertoires in cytomegalovirus infection. With 6 bases removed from V and 2 bases from J, the gap between germline ends came to 11 bases. This CDR3 is built from 13 residues. CDR1 and CDR2 (germline): SGHRS, YFSETQ. TCRdb re-analysed the reads in MiXCR, keeping a single row per CDR3 protein. The sample lists about 98,000 distinct CDR3 sequences, approximately 15% occurring once. The source material was PBMCs. The clonotype originates from a human donor in good health (CMV status not recorded). Some clones in this sample may be carry-over from other donors' samples. The chain uses TRBV5-1 and TRBJ2-5; D call uncertain. CDR3 in DNA: TGCGCCAGCAAGGTAGAAGGTCAAGAGACCCAGTACTTC. It encodes CASKVEGQETQYF.